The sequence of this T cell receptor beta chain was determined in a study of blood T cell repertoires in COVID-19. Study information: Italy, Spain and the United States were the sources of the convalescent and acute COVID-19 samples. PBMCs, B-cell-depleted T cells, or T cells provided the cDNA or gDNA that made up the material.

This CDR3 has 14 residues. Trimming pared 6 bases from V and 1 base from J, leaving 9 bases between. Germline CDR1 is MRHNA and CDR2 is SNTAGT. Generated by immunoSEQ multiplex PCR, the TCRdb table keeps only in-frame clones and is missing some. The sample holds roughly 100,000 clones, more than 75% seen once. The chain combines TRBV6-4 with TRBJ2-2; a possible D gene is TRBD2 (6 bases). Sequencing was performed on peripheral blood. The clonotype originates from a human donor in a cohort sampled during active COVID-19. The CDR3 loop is CASSAEGNTGELFF. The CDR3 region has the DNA TGTGCCAGCAGCGCGGAGGGGAACACCGGGGAGCTGTTTTTT.